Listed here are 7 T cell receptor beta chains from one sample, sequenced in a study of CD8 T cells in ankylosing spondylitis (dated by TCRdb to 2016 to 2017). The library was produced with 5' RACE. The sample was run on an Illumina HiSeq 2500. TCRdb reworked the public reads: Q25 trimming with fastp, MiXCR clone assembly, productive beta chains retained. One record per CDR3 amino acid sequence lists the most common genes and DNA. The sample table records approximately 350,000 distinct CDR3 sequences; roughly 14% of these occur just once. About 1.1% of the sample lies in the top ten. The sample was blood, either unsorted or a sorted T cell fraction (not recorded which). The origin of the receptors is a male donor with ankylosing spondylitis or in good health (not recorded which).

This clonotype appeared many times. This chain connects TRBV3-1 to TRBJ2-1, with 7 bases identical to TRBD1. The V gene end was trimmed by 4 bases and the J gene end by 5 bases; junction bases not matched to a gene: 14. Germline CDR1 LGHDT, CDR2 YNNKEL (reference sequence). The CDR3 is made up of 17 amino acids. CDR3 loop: CASSLHLGDRVNNEQFF. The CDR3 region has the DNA TGTGCCAGCAGCCTACACCTTGGAGACAGGGTAAACAATGAGCAGTTCTTC.

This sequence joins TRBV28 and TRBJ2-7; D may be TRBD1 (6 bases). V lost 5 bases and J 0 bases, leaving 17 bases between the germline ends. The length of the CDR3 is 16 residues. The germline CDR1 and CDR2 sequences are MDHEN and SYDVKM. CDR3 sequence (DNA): TGTGCCAGCAGTCAGTCGACGGGACACCTCTCCTACGAGCAGTACTTC. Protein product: CASSQSTGHLSYEQYF.

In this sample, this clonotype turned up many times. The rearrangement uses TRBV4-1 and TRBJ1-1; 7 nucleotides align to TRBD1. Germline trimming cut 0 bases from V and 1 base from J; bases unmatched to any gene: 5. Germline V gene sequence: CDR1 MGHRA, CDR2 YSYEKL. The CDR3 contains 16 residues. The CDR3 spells CASSQEGGLPNTEAFF. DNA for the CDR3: TGCGCCAGCAGCCAAGAAGGGGGCCTTCCGAACACTGAAGCTTTCTTT.

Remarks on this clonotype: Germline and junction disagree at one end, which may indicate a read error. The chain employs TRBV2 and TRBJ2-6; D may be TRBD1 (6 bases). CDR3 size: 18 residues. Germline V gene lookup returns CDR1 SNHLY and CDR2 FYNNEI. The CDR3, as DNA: TGTGCCTGCAGTTCGAGGACAGACAGCCGGTCTGGGGCCAACGTCCTGACTTTC. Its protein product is CACSSRTDSRSGANVLTF.

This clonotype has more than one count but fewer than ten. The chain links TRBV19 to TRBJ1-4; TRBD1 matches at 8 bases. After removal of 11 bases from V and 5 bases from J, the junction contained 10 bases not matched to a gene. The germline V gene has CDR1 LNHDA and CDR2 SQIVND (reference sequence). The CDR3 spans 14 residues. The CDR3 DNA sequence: TGTGCCTGCAGAACGGACAGGGAGAATGAAAAACTGTTTTTT. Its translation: CACRTDRENEKLFF.

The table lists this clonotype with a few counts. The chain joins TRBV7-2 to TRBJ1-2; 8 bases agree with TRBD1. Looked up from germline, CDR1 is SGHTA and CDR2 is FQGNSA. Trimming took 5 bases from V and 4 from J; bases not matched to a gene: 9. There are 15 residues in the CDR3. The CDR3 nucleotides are TGTGCCAGCAGCGAAATGACAGGGGTAGGCTATGGCTACACCTTC. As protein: CASSEMTGVGYGYTF.

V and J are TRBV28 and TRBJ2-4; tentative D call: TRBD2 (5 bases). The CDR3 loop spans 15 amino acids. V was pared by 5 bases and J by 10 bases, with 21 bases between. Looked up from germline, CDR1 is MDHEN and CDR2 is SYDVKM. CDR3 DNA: TGTGCCAGCAGTCCCTCCGATCGGCTAGCAGAGATTCAGTACTTC. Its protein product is CASSPSDRLAEIQYF.